One sample yielded the 23 T cell receptor beta chains listed below, sequenced in a study of post-analysis software for immune sequencing data. cDNA libraries of TCR beta carried unique molecular identifiers. TCRdb fed the PCR reads into MiXCR, producing one record per CDR3 protein. Of 150,000 to 200,000 distinct CDR3 sequences listed, over 25% are singletons. Study-level results: TRBV5-6, TRBV5-1 and TRBV20-1 were among several TRBV segments more frequent in patients than controls.

Antigen specificity for these receptors is unknown. The sample was blood. Receptor source: a girl aged 10 to 17 with multiple sclerosis.

Regarding this clonotype: This may be a read error: a much more frequent sequence differs by one nucleotide. The chain combines TRBV4-1 with TRBJ2-5; D gene uncertain. The length of the CDR3 is 13 residues. The germline gives CDR1 MGHRA, CDR2 YSYEKL. CDR3 protein: CASSLSVQEAQYF. The DNA of the CDR3 is TGCGCCAGCAGCCTCTCGGTGCAAGAGGCCCAGTACTTC.

This clonotype occurred many times. At one end the junction does not follow the germline gene, possibly because of a read error. The chain combines TRBV7-9 with TRBJ2-7; 10 bases are a match to TRBD2. Germline CDR1 reads SEHNR; CDR2 reads FQNEAQ (reference sequence). The CDR3 extends over 15 amino acids. The DNA of the CDR3 is TGTGCCAGCAGCGTAGCGGGAGGAGTAGGAGGCGAGCAGTACTTC. Protein: CASSVAGGVGGEQYF.

This clonotype was seen a few times. The V and J genes are TRBV5-1 and TRBJ2-2; no clear D. V was clipped by 1 base and J by 8 bases, with 15 bases between them. Germline V CDR1 and CDR2: SGHRS, YFSETQ. CDR3 length: 15 amino acids. CDR3 region: CASSLPTLTGGELFF. As DNA, the CDR3 is TGCGCCAGCAGCTTGCCGACCCTGACCGGAGGGGAGCTGTTTTTT.

Concerning this clonotype itself: A much larger clone differs from this one at a single base, so this may be a read error. The V and J genes are TRBV5-1 and TRBJ1-4; no clear D. The CDR3 consists of 15 residues. The germline V and J ends were trimmed by 1 base and 11 bases, with 18 bases remaining between them. Germline CDR1 and CDR2: SGHRS and YFSETQ. The CDR3 spells CASSLSSWVTDKLFF. The CDR3 region has the DNA TGCGCCAGCAGCTTGTCGTCGTGGGTTACCGACAAACTGTTTTTT.

This clonotype was counted only a few times. The J gene is TRBJ2-5, the V gene TRBV18, with 8 bases fitting TRBD1. V shed 2 bases, J shed 5 bases, and the junction held 7 bases outside the gene matches. There are 15 residues in the CDR3. Germline V lookup: CDR1 KGHSH, CDR2 LQKENI. Written as DNA, the CDR3 is TGTGCCAGCTCACCAGGACAGGGAACTATGGAGACCCAGTACTTC. Residues: CASSPGQGTMETQYF. The variable domain in full, completed from reference TRBV18 and TRBJ2-5, reads NAGVMQNPRHLVRRRGQEARLRCSPMKGHSHVYWYRQLPEEGLKFMVYLQKENIIDESGMPKERFSAEFPKEGPSILRIQQVVRGDSAAYFCASSPGQGTMETQYFGPGTRLLVL.

The rearrangement uses TRBV5-1 and TRBJ1-1; D call uncertain. The CDR3 totals 16 residues. Germline CDR1 and CDR2: SGHRS and YFSETQ. V was shortened by 8 bases and J by 4 bases, with 24 bases between the two germline ends. The CDR3 DNA is TGCGCCAGTTCGTCGAGAATGGCGGTAGTCGGCACTGAAGCTTTCTTT. It yields the protein CASSSRMAVVGTEAFF. The full variable domain, in which reference TRBV5-1 and TRBJ1-1 provide the parts outside the CDR3, is KAGVTQTPRYLIKTRGQQVTLSCSPISGHRSVSWYQQTPGQGLQFLFEYFSETQRNKGNFPGRFSGRQFSNSRSEMNVSTLELGDSALYLCASSSRMAVVGTEAFFGQGTRLTVV.

This clonotype was seen more than once but under ten times. CDR3 nucleotides: TGTGCCAGCAGGGGGACAGGGCCTGGCTACACCTTC. Translation: CASRGTGPGYTF. The chain uses TRBV6-1 and TRBJ1-2, with TRBD1 identical over 9 bases. There are 12 residues in the CDR3. V lost 6 bases to trimming and J lost 7 bases; unmatched junction nucleotides: 3. Germline CDR1 MNHNS, CDR2 SASEGT.

Turning to this clonotype: No conserved phenylalanine or tryptophan is present at the end of the CDR3, so a read error is the likely explanation. CDR3 sequence: CSAGQLFDQPQHC. The CDR3 DNA is TGCAGTGCTGGACAGCTTTTCGATCAGCCCCAGCATTGT. The gene calls are TRBV20-1 and TRBJ1-5; possibly TRBD1 for D (6 bases). Germline CDR1 reads DFQATT; CDR2 reads SNEGSKA (reference sequence). V was cut by 5 bases and J by 5 bases, with 13 bases left in between. The CDR3 sequence is 13 residues long.

The chain combines TRBV4-1 with TRBJ2-1; 9 positions match TRBD2. Per germline, CDR1 MGHRA and CDR2 YSYEKL. With V trimmed by 1 base and J by 9 bases, 13 bases remained unmatched. The CDR3 is made up of 17 amino acids. The CDR3 reads CASSQVGGRAHRGEQFF. CDR3 nucleotides: TGCGCCAGCAGCCAAGTGGGCGGGAGGGCCCATAGGGGTGAGCAGTTCTTC.

This clonotype was seen many times. V is TRBV25-1 and J is TRBJ2-3; 8 nucleotides match TRBD1. The CDR3 has 16 residues. The V gene end was trimmed by 5 bases and the J gene end by 0 bases; junction bases not matched to a gene: 7. CDR1 and CDR2 (germline): MGHDK, SYGVNS. The CDR3 sequence: CASSSQGQGSTDTQYF. The CDR3 region has the DNA TGTGCCAGCAGTTCACAAGGACAGGGAAGCACAGATACGCAGTATTTT.

The rearrangement joins TRBV7-8 to TRBJ1-1, with D perhaps TRBD1 (5 bases). The CDR3 has 15 amino acids. V was pared by 1 base and J by 11 bases, with 20 bases between. Germline V gives CDR1 SGHVS, CDR2 FQNEAQ. As DNA, the CDR3 is TGTGCCAGCAGCTTAGGTTTGACAGCAACCAGATGGGCTTTCTTT. It codes for CASSLGLTATRWAFF.

This clonotype was recorded a few times. The CDR3 sequence is CASSSDGQGGYNYGYTF. CDR3 coding DNA: TGTGCCAGCAGCTCGGATGGACAGGGAGGATACAACTATGGCTACACCTTC. This chain uses TRBV5-6 with TRBJ1-2; 8 positions agree with TRBD1. The CDR3 contains 17 residues. The germline gives CDR1 SGHDT, CDR2 YYEEEE. Unmatched junction bases numbered 12, after V lost 3 bases and J lost 2 bases.

This clonotype was found a few times. V is TRBV30 and J is TRBJ1-2; 8 bases agree with TRBD1. The CDR3 consists of 13 residues. V lost 5 bases and J lost 3; bases outside the gene matches: 5. In germline, CDR1 is GTSNPN, CDR2 SVGIG (reference sequence). The CDR3 region is CAWLDRGHYGYTF. DNA for the CDR3: TGTGCCTGGCTCGACAGGGGCCACTATGGCTACACCTTC. The full variable domain, in which reference TRBV30 and TRBJ1-2 provide the parts outside the CDR3, is SQTIHQWPATLVQPVGSPLSLECTVEGTSNPNLYWYRQAAGRGLQLLFYSVGIGQISSEVPQNLSASRPQDRQFILSSKKLLLSDSGFYLCAWLDRGHYGYTFGSGTRLTVV.

This clonotype was found many times. The CDR3 DNA is TGTGCCAGCAGTTTTAGACAGTACTCCTACAATGAGCAGTTCTTC. This codes for CASSFRQYSYNEQFF. This chain connects TRBV6-5 to TRBJ2-1, with D possibly matching TRBD1 (5 bases). Germline V lookup: CDR1 MNHEY, CDR2 SVGAGI. The CDR3 runs to 15 residues. Trimming cost V 4 bases and J 0 bases, with 10 bases left between them.

The CDR3 reads CASGVSNQPQHF. CDR3 nucleotide sequence: TGTGCCAGCGGGGTAAGCAATCAGCCCCAGCATTTT. The gene calls are TRBV27 and TRBJ1-5, with unresolved D. The CDR3 has 12 amino acids. Trimming removed 8 bases from V and 1 base from J, with 6 bases in between. The V gene's germline CDR1 is MNHEY and CDR2 SMNVEV (reference sequence).

With regard to this clonotype: This may be a read error: a much more frequent sequence differs by one nucleotide. The chain uses TRBV5-5 and TRBJ2-5; D possibly corresponds to TRBD2 (6 bases). V lost 3 bases and J lost 3, with 6 bases in between. There are 12 residues in the CDR3. Per germline, CDR1 SGHKS and CDR2 YYEKEE (reference sequence). CDR3 amino acids: CASSWEEETQYF. CDR3 DNA: TGTGCCAGCAGCTGGGAGGAAGAGACCCAGTACTTC.

Comments on this clonotype: A read error may explain this, as a much larger clone is one base away. The V call is TRBV12-3 or TRBV12-4, the J call TRBJ1-2, with unresolved D. The CDR3 consists of 13 residues. The CDR3 nucleotides read TGTACCAGCAGTCCAAGGCCCGACTATGGCTACACCTTC. Amino acid sequence: CTSSPRPDYGYTF.

The chain has TRBV9 and TRBJ2-1; 7 bases map to TRBD2. The germline gives CDR1 SGDLS, CDR2 YYNGEE. The CDR3 extends over 15 amino acids. V trimming: 4 bases; J trimming: 5 bases; junction bases outside the gene matches: 9. The CDR3 protein is CASSPSGLADNEQFF. CDR3 bases: TGTGCCAGCAGCCCATCAGGGCTAGCGGACAATGAGCAGTTCTTC.

The genes are TRBV7-2 and TRBJ2-1; no firm D call. Germline CDR1 SGHTA, CDR2 FQGNSA. Trimming left V 6 bases short and J 7 bases short, with 13 bases between. This CDR3 region has 13 residues. CDR3 residues: CASSSGPWNEQFF. The DNA of the CDR3 is TGTGCCAGCAGTTCGGGCCCTTGGAATGAGCAGTTCTTC.

This clonotype was observed at least ten times. The rearrangement uses TRBV12-3 or TRBV12-4 and TRBJ1-4, with D perhaps TRBD1 (5 bases). This CDR3 is 15 amino acids long. Deletions cut 5 bases from V and 5 bases from J, with 15 bases between. The CDR3 region has the DNA TGTGCCAGCAGTCGACGACCCGGGGGAAATGAAAAACTGTTTTTT. Its protein product is CASSRRPGGNEKLFF.

This clonotype turned up a few times. Compared with germline, one end of the junction differs, possibly owing to a read error. This rearrangement joins TRBV27 to TRBJ1-1; no firm D call. The CDR3 has 13 residues. Germline loops: CDR1 MNHEY, CDR2 SMNVEV (reference sequence). DNA for the CDR3: TGTGCCACCAGTAGAGAAGGAGGCACTGAAGCTTTCTTT. It yields the protein CATSREGGTEAFF.

This clonotype was seen once. The rearrangement joins TRBV11-2 to TRBJ1-5; 7 nucleotides agree with TRBD1. J lost 6 bases, V lost 5 bases, and 7 bases had no gene match. The length of the CDR3 is 14 residues. CDR1 is SGHAT and CDR2 is FQNNGV in the germline V gene. The CDR3 loop is CASSITGESQPQHF. CDR3 DNA sequence: TGTGCCAGCAGCATCACAGGGGAAAGTCAGCCCCAGCATTTT.

In its sample, this clonotype was seen many times. V and J are TRBV5-6 and TRBJ2-3; D is unclear. This CDR3 region has 16 residues. The germline V gene has CDR1 SGHDT and CDR2 YYEEEE. V lost 3 bases and J lost 0, with 14 bases in between. DNA of the CDR3: TGTGCCAGCAGCTGGGCAGCCCATGCTAGCACAGATACGCAGTATTTT. Protein product: CASSWAAHASTDTQYF.